This is a list of T cell receptor beta chains from one sample in a study of blood T cell repertoires in COVID-19. Only in-frame clones appear in the TCRdb table, and some are missing; sequencing was by immunoSEQ multiplex PCR. The sample has fewer than 250,000 clones, around 88% seen once. Specimen: peripheral blood. Receptors originate from a woman aged 45-65 years with acute or convalescent COVID-19. Both conserved end residues are part of each CDR3. A D gene is named only where the DNA matches it firmly. Size is stated for part of the rows, as once, few or many counts, or as a class when the clone is expanded.

D gene	V gene	J gene	CDR3 length	clone size	CDR3 DNA	CDR3 protein
NA	TRBV24-1	TRBJ2-7	15	NA	TGTGCCACCCCCGGGGGACCCCGAAGCTCCTACGAGCAGTACTTC	CATPGGPRSSYEQYF
NA	TRBV15	TRBJ1-5	13	few	TGTGCCACCCAGCGGGACCCCACGGAGCCCCAGCATTTT	CATQRDPTEPQHF
NA	TRBV15	TRBJ1-4	14	NA	TGTGCCACCAGCAGAGAAGGGAGGAATGAAAAACTGTTTTTT	CATSREGRNEKLFF
NA	TRBV2	TRBJ1-4	15	NA	TGTGCCAGCAGCGCCCCCGTGGGGCGCCGGGAAAAACTGTTTTTT	CASSAPVGRREKLFF
TRBD1	TRBV19	TRBJ2-7	11	NA	TGTGCCAGTAGCCAGGGGGACGAGCAGTACTTC	CASSQGDEQYF
NA	TRBV6-5	TRBJ1-1	11	NA	TGTGCCAGCACTCGACAGTTGGAAGCTTTCTTT	CASTRQLEAFF
TRBD2	TRBV7-2	TRBJ2-1	14	NA	TGTGCCAGCAGCCTCGGGACTATCCACAATGAGCAGTTCTTC	CASSLGTIHNEQFF
TRBD1	TRBV2	TRBJ1-1	14	NA	TGTGCCAGCAGTCGACAGGGGGAAGTCACTGAAGCTTTCTTT	CASSRQGEVTEAFF
NA	TRBV6-5	TRBJ1-4	15	NA	TGTGCCACCTCGGACATTCGACGGGCTAATGAAAAACTGTTTTTT	CATSDIRRANEKLFF
TRBD1	TRBV30	TRBJ1-2	15	NA	TGTGCCTGGAGTGTACGAAGGACAGGGTCAGGGGGCTACACCTTC	CAWSVRRTGSGGYTF
TRBD2	TRBV2	TRBJ2-1	15	NA	TGTGCCAGCACGTTTCGAGGACTAGCGGGAAATGAGCAGTTCTTC	CASTFRGLAGNEQFF
TRBD1	TRBV2	TRBJ2-4	15	NA	TGTGCCAGCAGCGAGACAGGGGTTGCCAAAAACATTCAGTACTTC	CASSETGVAKNIQYF
NA	TRBV6-4	TRBJ2-2	13	NA	TGTGCCAGCAGCGCTAGTATCACCGGGGAGCTGTTTTTT	CASSASITGELFF
TRBD1	TRBV7-9	TRBJ2-2	15	NA	TGTGCCAGCAGCTCCGGGACAGGGAACACCGGGGAGCTGTTTTTT	CASSSGTGNTGELFF
NA	TRBV13	TRBJ1-1	13	NA	TGTGCCAGCAGCCGGAGGGGGAACACTGAAGCTTTCTTT	CASSRRGNTEAFF
TRBD2	TRBV18	TRBJ2-1	16	NA	TGTGCCAGCTCTGGATTTAGCGGGAACTTGGTCAATGAGCAGTTCTTC	CASSGFSGNLVNEQFF
NA	TRBV15	TRBJ1-3	14	once	TGTGCCACCAGCCCGGTGGTCTCTGGAAACACCATATATTTT	CATSPVVSGNTIYF
NA	TRBV2	TRBJ2-7	12	once	TGTGCCAGCCTTCAGGGCTACTACGAGCAGTACTTC	CASLQGYYEQYF
TRBD2	TRBV9	TRBJ2-1	16	NA	TGTGCCAGCAGCCATTCGGGACTAGCGGGTTTCAATGAGCAGTTCTTC	CASSHSGLAGFNEQFF
TRBD2	TRBV13	TRBJ2-1	17	NA	TGTGCCAGCAGCTTATCCAGGACTAGCGGGAGGTTCGGTGAGCAGTTCTTC	CASSLSRTSGRFGEQFF
TRBD2	TRBV7-2	TRBJ2-2	16	NA	TGTGCCAGCAGCTTAGGGGGACTAGCGAACACCGGGGAGCTGTTTTTT	CASSLGGLANTGELFF
TRBD1	TRBV27	TRBJ1-2	15	NA	TGTGCCAGCAGATACCGGGACAGGGCCTTATATGGCTACACCTTC	CASRYRDRALYGYTF
NA	TRBV29-1	TRBJ1-1	11	NA	TGCAGCGTTAACGACGGGACTGAAGCTTTCTTT	CSVNDGTEAFF
TRBD2	TRBV27	TRBJ2-1	14	NA	TGTGCCAGCAGTTTGAGCGGGAGTGGGAATGAGCAGTTCTTC	CASSLSGSGNEQFF
NA	TRBV20-1	TRBJ1-1	11	NA	TGCAGTGCTAGAGGCCGAGCTGAAGCTTTCTTT	CSARGRAEAFF
TRBD1	TRBV9	TRBJ2-5	16	NA	TGTGCCAGCAGCACCGGGACAGGGGCGTCTCAAGAGACCCAGTACTTC	CASSTGTGASQETQYF
NA	TRBV24-1	TRBJ2-5	13	NA	TGTGCCACCAGTGACGGACCAGGGGAGACCCAGTACTTC	CATSDGPGETQYF
NA	TRBV28	TRBJ2-1	15	NA	TGTGCCAGCAGTTTAGAGGGAGCTGGGTTCAATGAGCAGTTCTTC	CASSLEGAGFNEQFF
NA	TRBV2	TRBJ1-6	13	NA	TGTGCCAGCAGTGCAAGGGGAAGTGCACCCCTCCACTTT	CASSARGSAPLHF
TRBD1	TRBV5-6	TRBJ1-1	16	NA	TGTGCCAGCAGCTCGGAACCGGGACAGGGAGGGACTGAAGCTTTCTTT	CASSSEPGQGGTEAFF
NA	TRBV12-3/TRBV12-4	TRBJ2-7	13	NA	TGTGCCAGCAGTTTAGGACTTTGGTACGAGCAGTACTTC	CASSLGLWYEQYF
TRBD2	TRBV11-2	TRBJ2-7	13	NA	TGTGCCAGCAGCTTAACGGGAGGGTACGAGCAGTACTTC	CASSLTGGYEQYF
TRBD1	TRBV2	TRBJ2-5	18	NA	TGTGCCAGCAGTGAACCCCGGGACGCCCCAGGGGGAGAAGAGACCCAGTACTTC	CASSEPRDAPGGEETQYF
NA	TRBV7-6	TRBJ1-4	15	NA	TGTGCCAGCAGCTTAGCCGTAGGGGCTAATGAAAAACTGTTTTTT	CASSLAVGANEKLFF
TRBD1	TRBV27	TRBJ1-2	17	NA	TGTGCCAGCAGTTTATCTGACGGCAGGGGGACCGTCTATGGCTACACCTTC	CASSLSDGRGTVYGYTF
TRBD2	TRBV10-3	TRBJ2-5	18	NA	TGTGCCATCAGTGGGACTAGCGGGACACGCCTGTACCAAGAGACCCAGTACTTC	CAISGTSGTRLYQETQYF
NA	TRBV5-1	TRBJ2-1	12	NA	TGCGCCAGCAACCAAGGAGACAATGAGCAGTTCTTC	CASNQGDNEQFF
NA	TRBV28	TRBJ1-6	13	few	TGTGCCAGCAAGGAGGGGTCTAATTCACCCCTCCACTTT	CASKEGSNSPLHF
TRBD2	TRBV6-2/TRBV6-3	TRBJ2-1	18	NA	TGTGCCAGCAGTAGGGGACTAGCGGGAGGGTTCTCCTACAATGAGCAGTTCTTC	CASSRGLAGGFSYNEQFF